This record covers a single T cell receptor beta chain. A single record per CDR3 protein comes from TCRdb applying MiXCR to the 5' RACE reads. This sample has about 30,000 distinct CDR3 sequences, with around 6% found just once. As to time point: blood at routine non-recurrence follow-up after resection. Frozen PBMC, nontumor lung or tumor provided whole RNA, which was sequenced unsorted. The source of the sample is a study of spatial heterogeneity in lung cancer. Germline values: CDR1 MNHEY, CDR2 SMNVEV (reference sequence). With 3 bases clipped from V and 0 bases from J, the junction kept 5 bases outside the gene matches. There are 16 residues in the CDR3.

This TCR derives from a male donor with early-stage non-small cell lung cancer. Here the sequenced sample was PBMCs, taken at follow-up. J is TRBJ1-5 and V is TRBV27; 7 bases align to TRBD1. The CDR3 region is CASSLDRYSSNQPQHF. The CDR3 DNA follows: TGTGCCAGCAGTTTGGACAGGTACTCTAGCAATCAGCCCCAGCATTTT.